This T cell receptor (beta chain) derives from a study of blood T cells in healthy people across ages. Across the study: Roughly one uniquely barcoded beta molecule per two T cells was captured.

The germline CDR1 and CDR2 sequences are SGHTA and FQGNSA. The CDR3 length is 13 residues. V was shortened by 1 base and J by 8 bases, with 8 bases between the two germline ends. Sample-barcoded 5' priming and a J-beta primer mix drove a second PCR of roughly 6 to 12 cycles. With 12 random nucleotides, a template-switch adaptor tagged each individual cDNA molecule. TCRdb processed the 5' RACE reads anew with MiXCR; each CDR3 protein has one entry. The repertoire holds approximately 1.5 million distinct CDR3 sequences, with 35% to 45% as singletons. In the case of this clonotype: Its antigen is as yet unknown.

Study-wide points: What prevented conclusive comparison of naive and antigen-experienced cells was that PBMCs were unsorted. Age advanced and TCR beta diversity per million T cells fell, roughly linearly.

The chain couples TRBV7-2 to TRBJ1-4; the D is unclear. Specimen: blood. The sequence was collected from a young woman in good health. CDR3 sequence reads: CASSLGALEKLFF. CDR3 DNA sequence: TGTGCCAGCAGCTTAGGGGCACTAGAAAAACTGTTTTTT.